This T cell receptor beta chain was sequenced during a study of T cell repertoires in cytomegalovirus infection. The wider study: It can be stated that public TCR beta signatures indicated CMV infection as well as a matching HLA type.

Broader study findings: Cumulated frequencies of public TCR beta families served to identify carriers of CMV plus the relevant HLA. HLA-C-restricted CMV-specific TCR beta clonotypes were dominant in the ex vivo response.

In regard to this clonotype: Antigen: not known.

Per germline, CDR1 SEHNR and CDR2 FQNEAQ (reference sequence). V trimming: 4 bases; J trimming: 2 bases; junction bases outside the gene matches: 10. CDR3 length: 16 residues. TCRdb recomputed calls from the reads with MiXCR, one row per CDR3 protein. The sample lists 400,000 to 600,000 distinct CDR3 sequences, roughly 43% occurring once. The rearrangement uses TRBV7-9 and TRBJ2-7, with 8 positions matching TRBD1. The sequencing here drew on cultured PBMCs, taken from culture after CMV antigen stimulation. This sequence originates from a human donor in good health (CMV status not recorded). Some clones in this sample may be carry-over from other donors' samples. Here the CDR3 reads CASSSKGGQVPYEQYF. The CDR3 DNA sequence: TGTGCCAGCAGCTCCAAGGGGGGACAGGTGCCCTACGAGCAGTACTTC.